Following are 30 T cell receptor beta chains from one sample sequenced in a study of cytomegalovirus exposure and HLA in healthy donors. The PCR contained 60 Vbeta and 13 Jbeta primers. Sequenced by immunoSEQ multiplex PCR; TCRdb stores in-frame clones only, minus some. The repertoire includes 120,000 to 150,000 clones, more than 70% of them detected once, and 2.5% to 4% sits in the top ten. The sample consisted of PBMCs. The receptors shown here come from a man aged 40-49 years in good health and CMV-seronegative.

The V call is TRBV11-3, the J call TRBJ1-1; 8 bases line up with TRBD1. V gave up 5 bases and J gave up 11 bases; unmatched junction bases: 10. The CDR3 is 13 amino acids. Germline assignment: CDR1 SGHNT and CDR2 YENEEA. The CDR3 loop is CASSQIPGQVAFF. Written as DNA, the CDR3 is TGTGCCAGCAGCCAGATCCCGGGACAGGTGGCTTTCTTT.

The chain employs TRBV18 and TRBJ1-4; 9 nucleotides line up with TRBD1. The V and J ends lost 1 base and 4 bases, in that order; junction bases with no gene match: 10. The germline gives CDR1 KGHSH, CDR2 LQKENI. The CDR3 runs to 18 residues. The CDR3 sequence: CASSPRPLLGQGNEKLFF. The CDR3 DNA reads as TGTGCCAGCTCACCACGTCCGTTACTGGGACAGGGTAATGAAAAACTGTTTTTT.

The chain is built from TRBV10-3 and TRBJ2-1; 8 bases align to TRBD2. This CDR3 is built from 11 residues. CDR1 and CDR2 (germline): ENHRY, SYGVKD. Losses at the gene ends were 7 bases for V and 9 bases for J; bases not matched to a gene: 2. The DNA for the CDR3 is TGTGCCATCACGGCGGGAGGTGAGCAGTTCTTC. Protein product: CAITAGGEQFF.

The chain combines TRBV18 with TRBJ1-1, with unresolved D. Germline-derived CDR1 and CDR2 are KGHSH and LQKENI. This CDR3 has 14 amino acids. Trimming shortened V by 5 bases and J by 0 bases, and 10 bases separated the two germline ends. Here the CDR3 reads CASSVQVLNTEAFF. In DNA form, the CDR3 reads TGTGCCAGCTCAGTCCAGGTACTGAACACTGAAGCTTTCTTT.

J is TRBJ1-4 and V is TRBV6-1; D gene unclear. The CDR3 spans 11 residues. The germline V gene has CDR1 MNHNS and CDR2 SASEGT. The V gene lost 5 bases and the J gene lost 8 bases, with 6 bases spanning the gap. Written as DNA, the CDR3 is TGTGCCAGCAGTAATCTAGAAAAACTGTTTTTT. Translating it yields CASSNLEKLFF.

J is TRBJ2-5 and V is TRBV5-5; D might be TRBD1 (5 bases). The V end was cut by 4 bases, the J end by 2 bases, with 15 bases between. The CDR3 runs 15 residues. CDR1 and CDR2 (germline): SGHKS, YYEKEE (reference sequence). The CDR3 protein is CASSPIGQGQETQYF. CDR3 sequence (DNA): TGTGCCAGCAGCCCCATAGGGCAGGGACAAGAGACCCAGTACTTC.

The V and J genes are TRBV18 and TRBJ2-3, with 11 bases lining up with TRBD2. CDR1 and CDR2 from the germline V gene are KGHSH and LQKENI. The CDR3 is 15 amino acids. After removal of 3 bases from V and 4 bases from J, the junction contained 3 bases not matched to a gene. The CDR3 DNA reads TGTGCCAGCTCACCGGGACTAGCGGTGGCAGATACGCAGTATTTT. This encodes CASSPGLAVADTQYF.

The chain employs TRBV12-5 and TRBJ2-7; unclear D gene. V was cut by 3 bases and J by 3 bases, with 6 bases left in between. The germline V gene has CDR1 LGHNT and CDR2 FRNRAP. This CDR3 has 12 amino acids. The CDR3 reads CASGFFGYEQYF. CDR3 in DNA: TGTGCTAGTGGTTTTTTCGGCTACGAGCAGTACTTC. The full variable domain, its missing parts supplied by reference TRBV12-5 and TRBJ2-7, is DARVTQTPRHKVTEMGQEVTMRCQPILGHNTVFWYRQTMMQGLELLAYFRNRAPLDDSGMPKDRFSAEMPDATLATLKIQPSEPRDSAVYFCASGFFGYEQYFGPGTRLTVT.

This clone was observed once. The chain links TRBV4-1 to TRBJ1-2; 7 bases agree with TRBD1. V lost 2 bases to trimming and J lost 8 bases; unmatched junction nucleotides: 5. The V gene's germline CDR1 is MGHRA and CDR2 YSYEKL. The CDR3 loop spans 13 amino acids. The CDR3 here is CASSQPTGVGYTF. The CDR3 DNA reads as TGCGCCAGCAGCCAACCAACAGGGGTCGGCTACACCTTC.

This clone has only one observation. The chain combines TRBV5-1 with TRBJ2-3; perhaps TRBD1 as D (6 bases). Trimming took off 1 base at V and 2 bases at J, with 11 bases between the two ends. Germline V CDR1 and CDR2: SGHRS, YFSETQ. This CDR3 contains 15 residues. The CDR3 DNA sequence: TGCGCCAGCAGCTTGTCAGGGGCCCTCACAGATACGCAGTATTTT. Protein product: CASSLSGALTDTQYF.

The V and J genes are TRBV5-6 and TRBJ2-3; 9 bases align to TRBD2. The germline gives CDR1 SGHDT, CDR2 YYEEEE. V was clipped by 4 bases and J by 3 bases; unmatched bases: 9. This CDR3 spans 16 amino acids. The CDR3 spells CASSLFLLAGTDTQYF. The CDR3 nucleotides read TGTGCCAGCAGCCTGTTCCTACTAGCGGGTACAGATACGCAGTATTTT.

The chain combines TRBV6-5 with TRBJ1-4; no clear D. The CDR3 spans 15 residues. Germline V gene data show CDR1 as MNHEY and CDR2 as SVGAGI. Trimming stripped 5 bases from V and 7 bases from J, with 17 bases between. The CDR3 protein is CASSQQMGGLEKLFF. In DNA form, the CDR3 reads TGTGCCAGCAGTCAGCAAATGGGAGGTCTTGAAAAACTGTTTTTT.

The chain combines TRBV6-8 with TRBJ1-5, with 9 bases that match TRBD1. Per germline, CDR1 MNHGY and CDR2 SAAAGT. Losses at the gene ends were 8 bases for V and 8 bases for J; bases not matched to a gene: 13. This CDR3 is built from 15 residues. CDR3 bases: TGTGCCAGCTCCCTATACAGGGGGCGCCGGGAGCCCCAGCATTTT. Its protein is CASSLYRGRREPQHF.

V is TRBV5-1 and J is TRBJ1-1; D not certain. Germline V gene data show CDR1 as SGHRS and CDR2 as YFSETQ. The length of the CDR3 is 14 residues. Between the trimmed V and J ends, which lost 4 bases and 4 bases, there was a span of 14 bases. CDR3 in amino acids: CASSQDPGITEAFF. CDR3 nucleotide sequence: TGCGCCAGCAGCCAAGACCCGGGAATCACTGAAGCTTTCTTT.

A single count supports this clone. The chain has TRBV9 and TRBJ2-5; D is ambiguous. V was trimmed by 4 bases and J by 5 bases, leaving 12 bases between them. The CDR3 has 13 residues. Germline V CDR1 and CDR2: SGDLS, YYNGEE. CDR3 sequence: CASSPGRYETQYF. CDR3 in DNA: TGTGCCAGCAGCCCAGGAAGGTACGAGACCCAGTACTTC.

The V call is TRBV27, the J call TRBJ2-6; the D gene is possibly TRBD1 (5 bases). Trimming pared 3 bases from V and 4 bases from J, leaving 16 bases between. Germline V CDR1 and CDR2: MNHEY, SMNVEV (reference sequence). The CDR3 totals 17 residues. The CDR3 DNA reads TGTGCCAGCAGTTTGTACTCCAGGGTAAAAGGGGCCAACGTCCTGACTTTC. Translation: CASSLYSRVKGANVLTF.

This sequence joins TRBV2 and TRBJ1-5; D is uncertain. CDR1 and CDR2 (germline): SNHLY, FYNNEI. Trimming took 5 bases from V and 1 from J, leaving 12 bases between them. This CDR3 spans 15 amino acids. The CDR3 reads CASSPTGGSNQPQHF. In DNA, the CDR3 is TGTGCCAGCAGTCCCACGGGAGGGAGCAATCAGCCCCAGCATTTT.

The rearrangement links TRBV6-1 to TRBJ1-2; D gene ambiguous. V lost 10 bases and J lost 0, with 12 bases in between. Germline V lookup: CDR1 MNHNS, CDR2 SASEGT. This CDR3 has 13 amino acids. The CDR3 loop reads CATGLRANYGYTF. The DNA for the CDR3 is TGTGCCACCGGACTGAGAGCTAACTATGGCTACACCTTC.

This clone has just a few counts. The CDR3 reads CASSLRGHRPNTGELFF. In DNA form, the CDR3 reads TGCGCCAGCAGCCTTAGGGGGCACCGACCGAACACCGGGGAGCTGTTTTTT. This chain connects TRBV4-1 to TRBJ2-2; 7 positions match TRBD1. Germline V gene sequence: CDR1 MGHRA, CDR2 YSYEKL. The ends lost 4 bases at V and 0 bases at J; junction bases unmatched: 8. The CDR3 length is 17 residues.

The rearrangement links TRBV28 to TRBJ1-3; D remains unclear. V gave up 3 bases and J gave up 2 bases, with 8 bases separating them. This CDR3 spans 14 amino acids. Germline CDR1 reads MDHEN; CDR2 reads SYDVKM. The chain's CDR3 is CASSLVAAGNTIYF. The CDR3 DNA reads TGTGCCAGCAGTTTGGTGGCAGCTGGAAACACCATATATTTT.

The genes are TRBV7-8 and TRBJ2-1; 8 bases map to TRBD2. Germline-derived CDR1 and CDR2 are SGHVS and FQNEAQ. The trim removed 2 bases at V and 6 bases at J, leaving 9 bases unmatched. The CDR3 has 16 amino acids. This chain's CDR3 is CASSLRSAGELNEQFF. The CDR3 bases are TGTGCCAGCAGCTTACGATCAGCGGGGGAACTCAATGAGCAGTTCTTC.

The chain recombines TRBV4-3 with TRBJ2-7; 10 bases are shared with TRBD1. The CDR3 has 16 amino acids. The germline gives CDR1 LGHNA, CDR2 YSLEER. J lost 4 bases, V lost 4 bases, and 10 bases had no gene match. The CDR3: CASSPGGGQGLYEQYF. The CDR3, as DNA: TGCGCCAGCAGCCCCGGTGGGGGACAGGGGTTGTACGAGCAGTACTTC.

V gene TRBV11-1 combines with J gene TRBJ2-3, with 10 bases lining up with TRBD2. The CDR3 extends over 15 amino acids. J was trimmed by 5 bases and V by 3 bases; bases with no gene match: 5. From germline, CDR1 is SGHAT and CDR2 FQDESV (reference sequence). The CDR3 here is CASSFSGGTEDTQYF. In DNA form, the CDR3 reads TGTGCCAGCAGCTTTAGCGGGGGGACTGAAGATACGCAGTATTTT. Based on the CDR3 plus reference TRBV11-1 and TRBJ2-3, the full variable domain is EAEVAQSPRYKITEKSQAVAFWCDPISGHATLYWYRQILGQGPELLVQFQDESVVDDSQLPKDRFSAERLKGVDSTLKIQPAELGDSAMYLCASSFSGGTEDTQYFGPGTRLTVL.

This chain uses TRBV5-4 with TRBJ2-2; D might be TRBD1 (6 bases). Germline CDR1 reads SGHNT; CDR2 reads YYREEE (reference sequence). The V and J ends lost 3 bases and 1 base respectively, with 7 bases between them. CDR3 length: 14 amino acids. CDR3 amino acids: CASSSDRNTGELFF. The CDR3 DNA sequence: TGTGCCAGCAGCTCGGACAGGAACACCGGGGAGCTGTTTTTT.

A word on this clone: One junction end disagrees with the germline gene, perhaps due to a read error. This chain joins TRBV7-9 and TRBJ2-3, with a possible D match to TRBD2 (6 bases). The CDR3 is made up of 14 amino acids. CDR1 and CDR2 (germline): SEHNR, FQNEAQ (reference sequence). CDR3 in DNA: TGTGCCAGCAGGTCGGCGGATCCCCGGGACTCCGGGGCCTTT. It encodes CASRSADPRDSGAF.

This chain connects TRBV5-1 to TRBJ1-1; D gene unclear. Germline CDR1 and CDR2: SGHRS and YFSETQ. This CDR3 comprises 15 residues. Trimming pared 0 bases from V and 0 bases from J, leaving 9 bases between. This CDR3 reads CASSLDSGVNTEAFF. CDR3 nucleotide sequence: TGCGCCAGCAGCTTGGACAGCGGGGTGAACACTGAAGCTTTCTTT.

This clone was seen only a few times. V gene TRBV7-3 combines with J gene TRBJ2-2, with 7 bases matching TRBD2. Per the germline V gene, CDR1 is SGHTA and CDR2 is FQGTGA. V lost 5 bases, J lost 4 bases, and 7 bases stayed unmatched. This CDR3 has 15 amino acids. The chain's CDR3 is CASSPVGEGTGELFF. DNA for the CDR3: TGTGCCAGCAGCCCCGTGGGGGAGGGCACCGGGGAGCTGTTTTTT.

V is TRBV28 and J is TRBJ1-5; unclear D gene. V lost 6 bases and J 6 bases, leaving 15 bases between the germline ends. Germline V CDR1 and CDR2: MDHEN, SYDVKM. CDR3 length equals 14 residues. CDR3 DNA sequence: TGTGCCAGCAGCCGACACACGGTAGGTCAGCCCCAGCATTTT. Protein product: CASSRHTVGQPQHF. The full variable domain, its missing parts supplied by reference TRBV28 and TRBJ1-5, is DVKVTQSSRYLVKRTGEKVFLECVQDMDHENMFWYRQDPGLGLRLIYFSYDVKMKEKGDIPEGYSVSREKKERFSLILESASTNQTSMYLCASSRHTVGQPQHFGDGTRLSIL.

The chain joins TRBV29-1 to TRBJ1-1; no clear D gene. The V and J ends lost 0 bases and 4 bases respectively, with 12 bases between them. CDR1 is SQVTM, CDR2 ANQGSEA, per germline. This CDR3 spans 14 amino acids. The CDR3 reads CSVEEGKMGTEAFF. Here the CDR3 DNA reads TGCAGCGTTGAAGAGGGCAAAATGGGCACTGAAGCTTTCTTT.

The CDR3 DNA reads as TGTGCCAGTGCTAGAGGGAGCTCTGGAAACACCATATATTTT. Its protein product is CASARGSSGNTIYF. The chain joins TRBV19 to TRBJ1-3; D is unclear. CDR3 length: 14 amino acids. Trimming removed 8 bases from V and 0 bases from J, with 11 bases in between. The germline V gene has CDR1 LNHDA and CDR2 SQIVND (reference sequence).